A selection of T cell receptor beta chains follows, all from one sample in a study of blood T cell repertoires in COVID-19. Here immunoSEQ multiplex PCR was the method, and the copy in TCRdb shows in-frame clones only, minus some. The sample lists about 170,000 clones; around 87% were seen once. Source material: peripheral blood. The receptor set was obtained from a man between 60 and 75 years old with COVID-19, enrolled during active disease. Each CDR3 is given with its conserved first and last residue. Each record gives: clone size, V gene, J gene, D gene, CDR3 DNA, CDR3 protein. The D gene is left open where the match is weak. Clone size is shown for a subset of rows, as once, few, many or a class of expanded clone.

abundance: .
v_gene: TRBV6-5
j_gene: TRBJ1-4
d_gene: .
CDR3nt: TGTGCCAGCAGTAACAGACACGATGAAAAACTGTTTTTT
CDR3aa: CASSNRHDEKLFF

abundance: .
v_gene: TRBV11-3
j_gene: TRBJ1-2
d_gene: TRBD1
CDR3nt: TGTGCCAGCAGCTCCGCGGACAGGGGGAACTATGGCTACACCTTC
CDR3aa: CASSSADRGNYGYTF

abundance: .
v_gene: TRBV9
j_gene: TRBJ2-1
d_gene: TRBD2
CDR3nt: TGTGCCAGCAGCGTAGTAGCTAGCGGGACCCCGCCCTACAATGAGCAGTTCTTC
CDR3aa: CASSVVASGTPPYNEQFF

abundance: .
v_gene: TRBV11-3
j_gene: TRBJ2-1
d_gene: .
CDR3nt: TGTGCCAGCAGCTTAGCCAGGGGATCCTACAATGAGCAGTTCTTC
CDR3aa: CASSLARGSYNEQFF

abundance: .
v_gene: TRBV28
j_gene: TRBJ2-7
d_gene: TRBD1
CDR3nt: TGTGCCAGCACCCGACCGGGACAGCCCTACGAGCAGTACTTC
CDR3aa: CASTRPGQPYEQYF

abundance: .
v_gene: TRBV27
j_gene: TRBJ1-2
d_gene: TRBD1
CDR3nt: TGTGCCAGCAGACAACAGGGGGACCTCTATGGCTACACCTTC
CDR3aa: CASRQQGDLYGYTF

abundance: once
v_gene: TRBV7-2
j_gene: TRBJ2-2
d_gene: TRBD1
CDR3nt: TGTGCCAGCAGCTACCGACAGGGTGTTGCCGGGGAGCTGTTTTTT
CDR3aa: CASSYRQGVAGELFF

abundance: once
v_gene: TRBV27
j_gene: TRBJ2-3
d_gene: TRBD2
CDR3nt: TGTGCCAGCAGCCAACTAGCGGGGGGGCCGGGAGATACGCAGTATTTT
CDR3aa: CASSQLAGGPGDTQYF

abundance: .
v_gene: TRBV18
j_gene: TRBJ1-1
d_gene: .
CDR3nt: TGTGCCAGCCACGGACAGACTTATGAAGCTTTCTTT
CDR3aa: CASHGQTYEAFF

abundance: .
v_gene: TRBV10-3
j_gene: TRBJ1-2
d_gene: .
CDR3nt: TGTGCCATCAGGGGCGGGTCAGCTAACTATGGCTACACCTTC
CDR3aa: CAIRGGSANYGYTF

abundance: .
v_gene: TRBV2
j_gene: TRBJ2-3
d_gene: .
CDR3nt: TGTGCCAGCACCCCCGGTCTACATACGCAGTATTTT
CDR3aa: CASTPGLHTQYF

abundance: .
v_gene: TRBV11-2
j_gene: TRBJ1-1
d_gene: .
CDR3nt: TGTGCCAGCAGCTTAGGTCGGACACCCTCGGGCATGAACACTGAAGCTTTCTTT
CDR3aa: CASSLGRTPSGMNTEAFF

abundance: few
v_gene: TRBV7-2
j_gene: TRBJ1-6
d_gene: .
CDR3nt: TGTGCCAGCAGCTGGCTTCAGGGAGGAAATTCACCCCTCCACTTT
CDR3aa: CASSWLQGGNSPLHF

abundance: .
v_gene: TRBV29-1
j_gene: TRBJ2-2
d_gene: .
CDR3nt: TGCAGCGTTGGTTTGACAGAGAAGGGCACCGGGGAGCTGTTTTTT
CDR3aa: CSVGLTEKGTGELFF

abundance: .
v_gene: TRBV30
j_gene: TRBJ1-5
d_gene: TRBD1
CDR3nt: TGTGCCTGGAGCACAGGGGGCGAGGGACAGCCCCAGCATTTT
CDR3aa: CAWSTGGEGQPQHF

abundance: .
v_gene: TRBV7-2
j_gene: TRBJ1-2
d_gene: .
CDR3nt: TGTGCCAGCAGCACTTATACGGGGAATGGCTACACCTTC
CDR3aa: CASSTYTGNGYTF

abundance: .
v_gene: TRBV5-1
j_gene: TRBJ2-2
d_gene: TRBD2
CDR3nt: TGCGCCAGCAGCTTGGATCTAGCGGGGGTACACGCGAACACCGGGGAGCTGTTTTTT
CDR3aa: CASSLDLAGVHANTGELFF

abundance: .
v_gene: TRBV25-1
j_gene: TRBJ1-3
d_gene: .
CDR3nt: TGTGCCAGCAGTGAATTTGAGGGCTCTGGAAACACCATATATTTT
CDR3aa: CASSEFEGSGNTIYF

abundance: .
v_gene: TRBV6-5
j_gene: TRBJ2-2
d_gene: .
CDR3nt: TGTGCCGTCCTGGCCCACAACACCGGGGAGCTGTTTTTT
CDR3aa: CAVLAHNTGELFF

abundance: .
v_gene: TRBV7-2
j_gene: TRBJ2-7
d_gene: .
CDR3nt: TGTGCCAGCAGCTTAGCCAGGGCCGGCGAGCAGTACTTC
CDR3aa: CASSLARAGEQYF

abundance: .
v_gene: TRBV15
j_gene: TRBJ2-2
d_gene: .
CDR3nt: TGTGCCACAGCACCAGGGGTGAACACCGGGGAGCTGTTTTTT
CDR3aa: CATAPGVNTGELFF

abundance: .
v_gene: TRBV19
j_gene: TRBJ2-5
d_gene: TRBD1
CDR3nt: TGTGCCAGTAAGAAAGGACAGGGTGGAGAGACCCAGTACTTC
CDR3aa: CASKKGQGGETQYF

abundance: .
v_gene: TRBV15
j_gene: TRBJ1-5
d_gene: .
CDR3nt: TGTGCCACCAGCAGAGCCCCTGGACAGCTCTATAGCAATCAGCCCCAGCATTTT
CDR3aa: CATSRAPGQLYSNQPQHF

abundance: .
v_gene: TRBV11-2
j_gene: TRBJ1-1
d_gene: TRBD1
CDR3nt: TGTGCCAGCAGCCAATTCGGGACAGGGGTTGGATTCACTGAAGCTTTCTTT
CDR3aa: CASSQFGTGVGFTEAFF

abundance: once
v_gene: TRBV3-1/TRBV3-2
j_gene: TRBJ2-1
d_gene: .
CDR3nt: TGTGCCAGCAGCCAACAGGGTAGCAATGAGCAGTTCTTC
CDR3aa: CASSQQGSNEQFF

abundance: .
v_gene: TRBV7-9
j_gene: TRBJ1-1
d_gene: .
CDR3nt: TGTGCCAGCAGCTTTCCCCCCGGGGGGAACACTGAAGCTTTCTTT
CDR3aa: CASSFPPGGNTEAFF

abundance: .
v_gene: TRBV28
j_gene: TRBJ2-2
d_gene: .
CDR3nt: TGTGCCAGCAGTTTGAGGGGGGAGCTGTTTTTT
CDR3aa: CASSLRGELFF

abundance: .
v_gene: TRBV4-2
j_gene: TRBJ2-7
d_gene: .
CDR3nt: TGTGCCAGCAGCCAACCAGACAGCTACGAGCAGTACTTC
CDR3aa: CASSQPDSYEQYF

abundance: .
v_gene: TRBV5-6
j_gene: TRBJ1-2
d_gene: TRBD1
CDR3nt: TGTGCCAGCAGCTGGCCGGGACAGGGTCTCTATGGCTACACCTTC
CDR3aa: CASSWPGQGLYGYTF

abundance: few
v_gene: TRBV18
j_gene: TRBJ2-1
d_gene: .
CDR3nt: TGTGCCAGCTCACCGGGCAGCATCAGAGAGCAGTTCTTC
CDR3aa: CASSPGSIREQFF

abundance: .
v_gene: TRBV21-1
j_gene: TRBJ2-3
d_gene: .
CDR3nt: TGTGCCAGCAGCAAACAGCCTAAGATGTTGGACAGGGCCACAGATACGCAGTATTTT
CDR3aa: CASSKQPKMLDRATDTQYF

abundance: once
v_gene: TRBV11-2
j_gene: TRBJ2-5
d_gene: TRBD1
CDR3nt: TGTGCCAGCAGCCAATATGGACAGGGGGAGACCCAGTACTTC
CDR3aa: CASSQYGQGETQYF

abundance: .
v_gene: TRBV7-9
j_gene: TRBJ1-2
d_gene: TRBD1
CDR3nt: TGTGCCAGCAGCCCAGGACAGGGTATTTATGGCTACACCTTC
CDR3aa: CASSPGQGIYGYTF

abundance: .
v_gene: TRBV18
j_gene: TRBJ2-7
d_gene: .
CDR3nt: TGTGCCAGCTCGACCGGGGGGCTACCCTACGAGCAGTACTTC
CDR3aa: CASSTGGLPYEQYF

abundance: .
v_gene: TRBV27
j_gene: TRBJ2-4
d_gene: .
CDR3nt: TGTGCCAGCAGTACAAATGGACAGTTCGGGCCCAAAAACATTCAGTACTTC
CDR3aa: CASSTNGQFGPKNIQYF

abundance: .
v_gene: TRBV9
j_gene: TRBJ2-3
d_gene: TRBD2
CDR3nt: TGTGCCAGCAGCGTACTAGCGGGAGGCACAGATACGCAGTATTTT
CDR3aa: CASSVLAGGTDTQYF

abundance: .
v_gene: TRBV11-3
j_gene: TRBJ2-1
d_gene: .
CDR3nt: TGTGCCAGCAGCTTAGCTCCGTACAATGAGCAGTTCTTC
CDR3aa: CASSLAPYNEQFF

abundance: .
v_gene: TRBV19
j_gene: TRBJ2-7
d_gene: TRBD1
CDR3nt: TGTGCCAGTAGTCCTTCGGGGACAGTGAACTACGAGCAGTACTTC
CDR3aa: CASSPSGTVNYEQYF

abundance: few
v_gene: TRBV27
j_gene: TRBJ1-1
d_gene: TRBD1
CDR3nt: TGTGCCAGCAGTCTCGGGACAGCCTTAAGCACTGAAGCTTTCTTT
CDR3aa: CASSLGTALSTEAFF

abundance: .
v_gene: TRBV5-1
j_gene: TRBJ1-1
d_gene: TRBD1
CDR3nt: TGCGCCAGCAGCTCGGGAAACACCAGGACAGGGGGCACTGAAGCTTTCTTT
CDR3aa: CASSSGNTRTGGTEAFF

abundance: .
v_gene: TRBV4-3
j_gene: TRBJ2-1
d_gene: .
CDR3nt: TGCGCCAGCAGCCAAGGACGCGGGACGAGCTCCTACAATGAGCAGTTCTTC
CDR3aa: CASSQGRGTSSYNEQFF

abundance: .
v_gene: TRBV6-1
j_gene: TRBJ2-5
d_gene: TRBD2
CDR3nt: TGTGCCAGCAGTAAAAGCGGGGGGGATCAAGAGACCCAGTACTTC
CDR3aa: CASSKSGGDQETQYF

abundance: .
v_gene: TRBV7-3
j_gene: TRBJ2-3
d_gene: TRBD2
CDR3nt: TGTGCCAGCAGTAGGGCTAGCGGGGGCCAAAGCACAGATACGCAGTATTTT
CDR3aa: CASSRASGGQSTDTQYF

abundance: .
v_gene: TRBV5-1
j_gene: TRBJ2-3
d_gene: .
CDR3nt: TGCGCCAGCAGCTTGGGTCCCTCAGGACAGCAGTATTTT
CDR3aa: CASSLGPSGQQYF

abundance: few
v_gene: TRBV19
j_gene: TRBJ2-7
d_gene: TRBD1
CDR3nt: TGTGCCAGTAGTATCGGACAGGGGGGAGACGAGCAGTACTTC
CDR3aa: CASSIGQGGDEQYF

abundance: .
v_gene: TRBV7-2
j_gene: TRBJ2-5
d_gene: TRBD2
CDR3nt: TGTGCCAGCAGCTTAGCTAGTAGCGGGGGACAAGAGACCCAGTACTTC
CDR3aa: CASSLASSGGQETQYF

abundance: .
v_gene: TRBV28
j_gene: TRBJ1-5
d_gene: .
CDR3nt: TGTGCCAGCAGTTTATACGGAGGGGACAATCAGCCCCAGCATTTT
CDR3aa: CASSLYGGDNQPQHF

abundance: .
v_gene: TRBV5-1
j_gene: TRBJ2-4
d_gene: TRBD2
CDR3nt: TGCGCCAGCAGCGTAACCGGGACTAGCGAGAACATTCAGTACTTC
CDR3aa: CASSVTGTSENIQYF

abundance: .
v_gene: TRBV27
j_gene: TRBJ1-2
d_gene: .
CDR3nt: TGTGCCAGCAGTTTGGCGCGGGGGCCCTTCCCCTATGGCTACACCTTC
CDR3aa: CASSLARGPFPYGYTF

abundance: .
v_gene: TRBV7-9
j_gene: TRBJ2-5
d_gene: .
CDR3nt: TGTGCCAGCAGCTCAGGGTTACAGACCCAGTACTTC
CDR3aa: CASSSGLQTQYF

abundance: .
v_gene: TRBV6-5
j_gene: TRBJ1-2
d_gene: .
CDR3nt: TGTGCCAGCAGTATCGGACAGTTTTCCAACTATGGCTACACCTTC
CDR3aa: CASSIGQFSNYGYTF

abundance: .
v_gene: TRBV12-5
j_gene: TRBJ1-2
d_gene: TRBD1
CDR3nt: TGTGCTAGTGGAGGGGACAGACTCTATGGCTACACCTTC
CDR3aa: CASGGDRLYGYTF

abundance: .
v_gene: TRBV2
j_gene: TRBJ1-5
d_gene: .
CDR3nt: TGTGCCAGCACCCGAGGGCAGGGCGGGGGCAATCAGCCCCAGCATTTT
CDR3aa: CASTRGQGGGNQPQHF

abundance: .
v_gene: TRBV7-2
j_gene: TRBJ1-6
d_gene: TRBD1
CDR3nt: TGTGCCAGCAGCTTAGGGGACAGGAATTCACCCCTCCACTTT
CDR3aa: CASSLGDRNSPLHF